The 7 T cell receptor beta chains below all came from one sample that was sequenced in a study of OX40 agonist ivuxolimab in advanced cancers. Some clones are missing from TCRdb's copy, which holds only in-frame ones; the method was immunoSEQ multiplex PCR. The sample records approximately 91,000 clones, just over 85% being singletons. The material was CD4+ or CD8+ T cells sorted from blood, obtained in a trial of the OX40 agonist ivuxolimab. These TCRs come from an adult with an advanced solid tumor such as melanoma, head and neck, liver or kidney cancer.

The gene calls are TRBV7-2 and TRBJ2-7, with TRBD2 as a possible D gene (6 bases). This CDR3 region has 16 residues. The germline V gene has CDR1 SGHTA and CDR2 FQGNSA. The V gene lost 5 bases and the J gene lost 5 bases, with 22 bases spanning the gap. DNA of the CDR3: TGTGCCAGCAGCCGGCCCCGGGGAGGTCCCTCTAACGAGCAGTACTTC. Protein product: CASSRPRGGPSNEQYF. The complete variable domain, with remaining parts taken from reference TRBV7-2 and TRBJ2-7, reads GAGVSQSPSNKVTEKGKDVELRCDPISGHTALYWYRQSLGQGLEFLIYFQGNSAPDKSGLPSDRFSAERTGGSVSTLTIQRTQQEDSAVYLCASSRPRGGPSNEQYFGPGTRLTVT.

The chain links TRBV9 to TRBJ2-1; D remains unclear. The CDR3 has 15 residues. The germline V gene encodes CDR1 SGDLS and CDR2 YYNGEE. V lost 4 bases to trimming and J lost 6 bases, with 17 bases between them. The CDR3 DNA reads TGTGCCAGCAGCCAGAGTCCTAAGGCTGGCAATGAGCAGTTCTTC. Amino acids: CASSQSPKAGNEQFF.

This sequence joins TRBV27 and TRBJ1-2, with unresolved D. V shed 3 bases and J shed 0 bases, with 5 bases lying between them. CDR3 size: 13 residues. From germline, CDR1 is MNHEY and CDR2 SMNVEV (reference sequence). The CDR3 nucleotides read TGTGCCAGCAGTTTCGTAGCTAACTATGGCTACACCTTC. Translation: CASSFVANYGYTF.

This chain uses TRBV9 with TRBJ1-6; TRBD1 might be the D (6 bases). The germline V and J ends were trimmed by 6 bases and 14 bases, with 24 bases remaining between them. CDR3 size: 15 residues. Germline lookup yields CDR1 SGDLS and CDR2 YYNGEE. In DNA, the CDR3 is TGTGCCAGCACCGGTCGAGGGGGGCAAATGCGGACCCTCCACTTT. Translation gives CASTGRGGQMRTLHF.

This clone was seen a single time. The gene calls are TRBV30 and TRBJ2-3, with 16 positions matching TRBD2. This CDR3 comprises 16 residues. Germline CDR1 reads GTSNPN; CDR2 reads SVGIG (reference sequence). J was trimmed by 3 bases and V by 3 bases; bases with no gene match: 3. The CDR3 here is CAWSGTSGGATDTQYF. Written as DNA, the CDR3 is TGTGCCTGGAGCGGGACTAGCGGGGGGGCTACAGATACGCAGTATTTT.

This clone was seen just once. V and J are TRBV4-3 and TRBJ2-2, with unresolved D. CDR1 is LGHNA, CDR2 YSLEER, per germline. CDR3 length: 14 residues. Deletions cut 0 bases from V and 5 bases from J, with 7 bases between. CDR3 amino acids: CASSQDSRTGELFF. CDR3 sequence (DNA): TGCGCCAGCAGCCAAGATAGCAGGACCGGGGAGCTGTTTTTT.

CDR3 protein: CASRGGQDNQPQHF. Written as DNA, the CDR3 is TGTGCCAGCAGAGGAGGACAGGACAATCAGCCCCAGCATTTT. The chain joins TRBV2 to TRBJ1-5; 7 bases are shared with TRBD1. V shed 6 bases and J 3 bases; nucleotides not matched to a gene: 5. There are 14 residues in the CDR3. Germline values: CDR1 SNHLY, CDR2 FYNNEI.